The source of this TCR beta chain is a study of T cells after posttransplantation cyclophosphamide. Whole-study findings and limits: Tissue-infiltrating T cells from skin or gut overlapped little with blood T cells.

TCRdb's copy holds only in-frame clones and misses some; the assay was immunoSEQ multiplex PCR. The repertoire includes about 24,000 clones, 86% of them detected once, and roughly 6.2% sits in the top ten. Germline V gives CDR1 SGHNT, CDR2 YYREEE (reference sequence). This CDR3 has 16 residues. V was pared by 4 bases and J by 9 bases, with 14 bases of the junction left unmatched. To note about this clone: Its antigen remains unknown.

The sample taken for sequencing was PBMCs. The source of this sequence is a woman aged 55-70 years with a blood cancer, CMV-positive, and with a related stem cell donor. The chain recombines TRBV5-4 with TRBJ2-1, with 9 positions matching TRBD2. The CDR3 spells CASSPGGGRASGEQFF. The DNA for the CDR3 is TGTGCCAGCAGCCCGGGGGGCGGGAGGGCCTCGGGTGAGCAGTTCTTC.